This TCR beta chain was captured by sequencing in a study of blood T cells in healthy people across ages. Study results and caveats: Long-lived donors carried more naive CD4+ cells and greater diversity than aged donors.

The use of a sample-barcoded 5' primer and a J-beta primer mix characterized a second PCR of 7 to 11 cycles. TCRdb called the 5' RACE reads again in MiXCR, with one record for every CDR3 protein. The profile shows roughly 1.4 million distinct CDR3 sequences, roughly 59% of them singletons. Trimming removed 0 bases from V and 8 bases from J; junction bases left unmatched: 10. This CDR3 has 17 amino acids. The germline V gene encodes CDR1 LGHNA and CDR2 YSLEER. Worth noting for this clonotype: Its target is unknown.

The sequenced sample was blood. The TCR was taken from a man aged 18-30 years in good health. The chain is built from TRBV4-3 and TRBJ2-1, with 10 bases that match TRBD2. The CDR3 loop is CASSQDVSGGAFDEQFF. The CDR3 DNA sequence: TGCGCCAGCAGCCAAGATGTCAGCGGGGGGGCTTTTGATGAGCAGTTCTTC.